Listed below are T cell receptor beta chains from one sample, sequenced in a study of blood T cell repertoires in COVID-19. Clones were read by immunoSEQ multiplex PCR, and TCRdb kept only the in-frame ones, dropping some. Of about 160,000 clones listed, approximately 80% are singletons. Sequencing was carried out using peripheral blood. These receptors all come from a woman of 80 years or more with active or convalescent COVID-19. CDR3s include the opening cysteine and the closing phenylalanine or tryptophan. The order of the fields is V gene, J gene, clone size, D gene, CDR3 protein, CDR3 DNA. D genes are given only for firm matches. Size values are once, few and many counts, or a class for expanded clones, and some rows have none.

v_call: TRBV19
j_call: TRBJ2-5
clone_size: NA
d_call: TRBD1
cdr3_aa: CASSMGLRGETQYF
cdr3_nt: TGTGCCAGTAGTATGGGCCTCAGGGGGGAGACCCAGTACTTC

v_call: TRBV7-2
j_call: TRBJ2-7
clone_size: NA
d_call: TRBD1
cdr3_aa: CASSLGGQVSSYEQYF
cdr3_nt: TGTGCCAGCAGCTTAGGGGGACAGGTTAGCTCCTACGAGCAGTACTTC

v_call: TRBV30
j_call: TRBJ1-3
clone_size: NA
d_call: NA
cdr3_aa: CAWGFAGRTSGNTIYF
cdr3_nt: TGTGCCTGGGGGTTTGCAGGGCGAACCTCTGGAAACACCATATATTTT

v_call: TRBV29-1
j_call: TRBJ2-7
clone_size: few
d_call: TRBD1
cdr3_aa: CSARQGWEQYF
cdr3_nt: TGCAGCGCTAGACAGGGGTGGGAGCAGTACTTC

v_call: TRBV15
j_call: TRBJ2-3
clone_size: NA
d_call: NA
cdr3_aa: CATSRDEGGPTDTQYF
cdr3_nt: TGTGCCACCAGCAGAGATGAGGGCGGACCCACAGATACGCAGTATTTT

v_call: TRBV12-3/TRBV12-4
j_call: TRBJ1-5
clone_size: NA
d_call: NA
cdr3_aa: CASSFRAIRPQHF
cdr3_nt: TGTGCCAGCAGTTTCAGGGCGATTCGGCCCCAGCATTTT

v_call: TRBV5-6
j_call: TRBJ2-7
clone_size: NA
d_call: TRBD2
cdr3_aa: CASSSDSGATYEQYF
cdr3_nt: TGTGCCAGCAGCTCCGATAGCGGGGCGACGTACGAGCAGTACTTC

v_call: TRBV9
j_call: TRBJ1-6
clone_size: NA
d_call: NA
cdr3_aa: CASSVRSGINSPLHF
cdr3_nt: TGTGCCAGCAGCGTAAGATCAGGGATTAATTCACCCCTCCACTTT

v_call: TRBV5-1
j_call: TRBJ2-7
clone_size: NA
d_call: NA
cdr3_aa: CASSLIEQGSYEQYF
cdr3_nt: TGCGCCAGCAGCTTGATCGAACAGGGTTCCTACGAGCAGTACTTC

v_call: TRBV12-5
j_call: TRBJ1-1
clone_size: NA
d_call: NA
cdr3_aa: CASGLDLVNTEAFF
cdr3_nt: TGTGCTAGTGGTTTGGACCTAGTGAACACTGAAGCTTTCTTT

v_call: TRBV7-9
j_call: TRBJ2-3
clone_size: NA
d_call: NA
cdr3_aa: CASSFSQADTQYF
cdr3_nt: TGTGCCAGCAGCTTCAGTCAGGCAGATACGCAGTATTTT

v_call: TRBV6-2/TRBV6-3
j_call: TRBJ2-7
clone_size: once
d_call: TRBD1
cdr3_aa: CASSQRTGGKDYEQYF
cdr3_nt: TGTGCCAGCAGTCAACGGACAGGGGGCAAGGACTACGAGCAGTACTTC

v_call: TRBV10-1
j_call: TRBJ1-2
clone_size: NA
d_call: NA
cdr3_aa: CASSEKGDNYGYTF
cdr3_nt: TGCGCCAGCAGTGAGAAGGGGGATAACTATGGCTACACCTTC

v_call: TRBV7-9
j_call: TRBJ2-7
clone_size: NA
d_call: TRBD2
cdr3_aa: CASSLYGRLAAQEQYF
cdr3_nt: TGTGCCAGCAGCTTATACGGGAGGCTAGCGGCCCAGGAGCAGTACTTC

v_call: TRBV9
j_call: TRBJ1-2
clone_size: NA
d_call: TRBD1
cdr3_aa: CASSVDRTGKGGYGYTF
cdr3_nt: TGTGCCAGCAGCGTAGATCGGACAGGGAAGGGGGGCTATGGCTACACCTTC

v_call: TRBV30
j_call: TRBJ1-6
clone_size: NA
d_call: NA
cdr3_aa: CAWAGMAGGNSPLHF
cdr3_nt: TGTGCCTGGGCTGGAATGGCGGGGGGGAATTCACCCCTCCACTTT

v_call: TRBV7-8
j_call: TRBJ2-1
clone_size: NA
d_call: NA
cdr3_aa: CASSAYRVGSYNEQFF
cdr3_nt: TGTGCCAGCAGCGCCTACAGGGTGGGCTCCTACAATGAGCAGTTCTTC

v_call: TRBV9
j_call: TRBJ2-4
clone_size: NA
d_call: NA
cdr3_aa: CASSGGHLKNIQYF
cdr3_nt: TGTGCCAGCAGCGGGGGACACCTTAAAAACATTCAGTACTTC

v_call: TRBV5-6
j_call: TRBJ2-2
clone_size: NA
d_call: TRBD1
cdr3_aa: CASSRGQGASFGTGELFF
cdr3_nt: TGTGCCAGCAGCCGTGGACAGGGGGCCTCCTTTGGCACCGGGGAGCTGTTTTTT

v_call: TRBV27
j_call: TRBJ1-1
clone_size: NA
d_call: TRBD1
cdr3_aa: CASSSRDRITAFF
cdr3_nt: TGTGCCAGCAGTTCTAGGGACAGGATTACGGCTTTCTTT

v_call: TRBV19
j_call: TRBJ2-3
clone_size: NA
d_call: NA
cdr3_aa: CASSIPSTDTQYF
cdr3_nt: TGTGCCAGTAGTATACCTAGCACAGATACGCAGTATTTT

v_call: TRBV9
j_call: TRBJ2-2
clone_size: many
d_call: NA
cdr3_aa: CASSEGGGHTGELFF
cdr3_nt: TGTGCCAGCAGCGAGGGTGGGGGCCACACCGGGGAGCTGTTTTTT

v_call: TRBV27
j_call: TRBJ1-1
clone_size: few
d_call: NA
cdr3_aa: CASSFGDKWGEAFF
cdr3_nt: TGTGCCAGCAGTTTCGGGGACAAGTGGGGGGAAGCTTTCTTT

v_call: TRBV6-2/TRBV6-3
j_call: TRBJ2-5
clone_size: NA
d_call: NA
cdr3_aa: CASSSSTREETQYF
cdr3_nt: TGTGCCAGCAGCTCCTCGACTAGGGAAGAGACCCAGTACTTC

v_call: TRBV11-2
j_call: TRBJ2-1
clone_size: NA
d_call: NA
cdr3_aa: CASSKGGDARFF
cdr3_nt: TGTGCCAGCAGCAAAGGGGGAGACGCCCGGTTCTTC

v_call: TRBV6-6
j_call: TRBJ1-3
clone_size: few
d_call: TRBD1
cdr3_aa: CASSRTGGSGNTIYF
cdr3_nt: TGTGCCAGCAGTAGAACAGGGGGCTCTGGAAACACCATATATTTT

v_call: TRBV27
j_call: TRBJ1-5
clone_size: NA
d_call: NA
cdr3_aa: CASSQRGVKAQHF
cdr3_nt: TGTGCCAGCAGCCAAAGGGGTGTCAAAGCCCAGCATTTT

v_call: TRBV27
j_call: TRBJ1-5
clone_size: few
d_call: TRBD1
cdr3_aa: CASSDRGIRGNQPQHF
cdr3_nt: TGTGCCAGCTCGGACAGGGGCATTAGGGGCAATCAGCCCCAGCATTTT

v_call: TRBV19
j_call: TRBJ1-3
clone_size: NA
d_call: NA
cdr3_aa: CASSIREHSGNTIYF
cdr3_nt: TGTGCCAGTAGTATCAGGGAACACTCTGGAAACACCATATATTTT

v_call: TRBV10-1
j_call: TRBJ2-3
clone_size: NA
d_call: TRBD1
cdr3_aa: CASSESGDRGISDTQYF
cdr3_nt: TGCGCCAGCAGTGAGTCGGGGGACAGGGGGATCTCAGATACGCAGTATTTT

v_call: TRBV19
j_call: TRBJ1-1
clone_size: NA
d_call: NA
cdr3_aa: CASSVTRGRMNTEAFF
cdr3_nt: TGTGCCAGTAGTGTGACCAGGGGAAGGATGAACACTGAAGCTTTCTTT

v_call: TRBV6-6
j_call: TRBJ2-3
clone_size: NA
d_call: TRBD1
cdr3_aa: CASSLELTGGMRADTQYF
cdr3_nt: TGTGCCAGCAGTCTTGAGTTGACAGGGGGCATGAGGGCAGATACGCAGTATTTT

v_call: TRBV4-3
j_call: TRBJ1-1
clone_size: NA
d_call: TRBD1
cdr3_aa: CASSQDWSPDRGSFF
cdr3_nt: TGCGCCAGCAGCCAAGATTGGAGTCCGGACAGGGGATCTTTCTTT

v_call: TRBV6-5
j_call: TRBJ2-7
clone_size: NA
d_call: NA
cdr3_aa: CASSPKTGGYEQYF
cdr3_nt: TGTGCCAGCAGTCCAAAGACAGGCGGCTACGAGCAGTACTTC

v_call: TRBV11-3
j_call: TRBJ2-1
clone_size: NA
d_call: TRBD2
cdr3_aa: CASSPRGSGGLSEQFF
cdr3_nt: TGTGCCAGCAGCCCTCGGGGTAGCGGGGGGCTGAGTGAGCAGTTCTTC

v_call: TRBV19
j_call: TRBJ1-4
clone_size: NA
d_call: NA
cdr3_aa: CASSPGRAEKLFF
cdr3_nt: TGTGCCAGTAGCCCCGGCAGGGCTGAAAAACTGTTTTTT

v_call: TRBV4-3
j_call: TRBJ1-6
clone_size: NA
d_call: NA
cdr3_aa: CASSQDAGMDSPLHF
cdr3_nt: TGCGCCAGCAGCCAAGATGCAGGGATGGATTCACCCCTCCACTTT

v_call: TRBV19
j_call: TRBJ2-1
clone_size: NA
d_call: TRBD1
cdr3_aa: CASSIRTGVNEQFF
cdr3_nt: TGTGCCAGTAGTATTCGGACAGGGGTCAATGAGCAGTTCTTC

v_call: TRBV18
j_call: TRBJ2-2
clone_size: NA
d_call: TRBD1
cdr3_aa: CASSPWTGGLSGELFF
cdr3_nt: TGTGCCAGCTCACCCTGGACAGGGGGTCTTTCCGGGGAGCTGTTTTTT

v_call: TRBV9
j_call: TRBJ2-2
clone_size: NA
d_call: TRBD2
cdr3_aa: CASNVGAGGTGELFF
cdr3_nt: TGTGCCAGCAACGTAGGAGCGGGGGGTACCGGGGAGCTGTTTTTT

v_call: TRBV7-2
j_call: TRBJ2-3
clone_size: NA
d_call: NA
cdr3_aa: CASSPTPTRSGDTQYF
cdr3_nt: TGTGCCAGCAGCCCGACCCCGACTCGTAGTGGAGATACGCAGTATTTT

v_call: TRBV18
j_call: TRBJ2-1
clone_size: NA
d_call: NA
cdr3_aa: CASSPPSGPGSEQFF
cdr3_nt: TGTGCCAGCTCACCCCCAAGTGGGCCTGGTAGTGAGCAGTTCTTC

v_call: TRBV7-3
j_call: TRBJ2-7
clone_size: NA
d_call: NA
cdr3_aa: CASSLGPEGYEQYF
cdr3_nt: TGTGCCAGCAGCTTAGGACCAGAGGGCTACGAGCAGTACTTC

v_call: TRBV4-3
j_call: TRBJ1-1
clone_size: NA
d_call: NA
cdr3_aa: CASSQETTRGAFF
cdr3_nt: TGCGCCAGCAGCCAAGAGACCACCCGGGGAGCTTTCTTT

v_call: TRBV19
j_call: TRBJ2-7
clone_size: NA
d_call: TRBD1
cdr3_aa: CALDKKQGAYEQYF
cdr3_nt: TGTGCCCTCGATAAGAAGCAGGGGGCCTACGAGCAGTACTTC

v_call: TRBV15
j_call: TRBJ1-5
clone_size: NA
d_call: NA
cdr3_aa: CATSRDSVYSNQPQHF
cdr3_nt: TGTGCCACCAGCAGAGATTCGGTGTATAGCAATCAGCCCCAGCATTTT

v_call: TRBV12-3/TRBV12-4
j_call: TRBJ2-3
clone_size: NA
d_call: TRBD2
cdr3_aa: CASSYGGTDTQYF
cdr3_nt: TGTGCCAGCAGTTACGGGGGGACAGATACGCAGTATTTT

v_call: TRBV6-5
j_call: TRBJ1-2
clone_size: NA
d_call: NA
cdr3_aa: CASSYDLSLGPYGYTF
cdr3_nt: TGTGCCAGCAGTTATGACCTCTCCCTTGGGCCCTATGGCTACACCTTC

v_call: TRBV7-2
j_call: TRBJ2-3
clone_size: once
d_call: TRBD1
cdr3_aa: CASSLPSDRVWSTDTQYF
cdr3_nt: TGTGCCAGCAGCTTACCCTCCGACAGGGTGTGGAGCACAGATACGCAGTATTTT

v_call: TRBV27
j_call: TRBJ1-1
clone_size: NA
d_call: NA
cdr3_aa: CASASSGGRPEAFF
cdr3_nt: TGTGCCAGCGCTTCGTCCGGGGGGAGGCCTGAAGCTTTCTTT

v_call: TRBV7-6
j_call: TRBJ1-3
clone_size: NA
d_call: NA
cdr3_aa: CASSSTPGSGNTIYF
cdr3_nt: TGTGCCAGCAGCTCAACACCAGGCTCTGGAAACACCATATATTTT

v_call: TRBV5-3
j_call: TRBJ2-7
clone_size: NA
d_call: TRBD1
cdr3_aa: CARSSSGTGILCEQYF
cdr3_nt: TGTGCCAGAAGCTCGTCCGGGACAGGGATTTTGTGCGAGCAGTACTTC

v_call: TRBV6-2/TRBV6-3
j_call: TRBJ2-2
clone_size: NA
d_call: TRBD2
cdr3_aa: CASSLAGSTGELFF
cdr3_nt: TGTGCCAGCAGCCTAGCGGGTTCCACCGGGGAGCTGTTTTTT

v_call: TRBV7-8
j_call: TRBJ1-2
clone_size: NA
d_call: TRBD1
cdr3_aa: CASSSYGQGFYGYTF
cdr3_nt: TGTGCCAGCAGCTCATACGGACAGGGGTTCTATGGCTACACCTTC

v_call: TRBV5-4
j_call: TRBJ2-5
clone_size: NA
d_call: NA
cdr3_aa: CASSLARAETQYF
cdr3_nt: TGTGCCAGCAGCTTGGCCAGGGCAGAGACCCAGTACTTC

v_call: TRBV9
j_call: TRBJ1-6
clone_size: NA
d_call: NA
cdr3_aa: CASSVGGPSSYNSPLHF
cdr3_nt: TGTGCCAGCAGCGTGGGAGGGCCTAGCTCCTATAATTCACCCCTCCACTTT

v_call: TRBV6-5
j_call: TRBJ2-5
clone_size: NA
d_call: NA
cdr3_aa: CASSYSWGEETQYF
cdr3_nt: TGTGCCAGCAGTTACTCATGGGGGGAAGAGACCCAGTACTTC